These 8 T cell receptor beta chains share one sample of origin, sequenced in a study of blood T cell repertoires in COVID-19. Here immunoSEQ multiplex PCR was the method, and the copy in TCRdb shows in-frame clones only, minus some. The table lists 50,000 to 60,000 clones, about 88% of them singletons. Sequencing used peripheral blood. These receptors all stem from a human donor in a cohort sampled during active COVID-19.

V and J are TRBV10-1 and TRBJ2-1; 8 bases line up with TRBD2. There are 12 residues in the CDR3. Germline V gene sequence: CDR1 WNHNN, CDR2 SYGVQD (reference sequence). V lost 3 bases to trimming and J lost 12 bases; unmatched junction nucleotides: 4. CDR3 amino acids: CASSEKRGRQFF. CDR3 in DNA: TGCGCCAGCAGTGAAAAGCGGGGGAGGCAGTTCTTC.

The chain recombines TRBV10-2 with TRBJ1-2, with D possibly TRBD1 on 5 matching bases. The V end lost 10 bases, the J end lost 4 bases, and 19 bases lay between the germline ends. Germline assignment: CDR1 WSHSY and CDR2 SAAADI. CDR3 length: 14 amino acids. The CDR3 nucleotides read TGCGCCACCAGAGGGGCAGGGACTGGCTATGGCTACACCTTC. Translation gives CATRGAGTGYGYTF.

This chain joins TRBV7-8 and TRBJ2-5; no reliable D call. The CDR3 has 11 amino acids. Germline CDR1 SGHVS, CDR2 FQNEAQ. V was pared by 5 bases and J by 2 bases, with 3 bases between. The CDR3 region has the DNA TGTGCCAGCAGCCCTCAAGAGACCCAGTACTTC. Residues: CASSPQETQYF.

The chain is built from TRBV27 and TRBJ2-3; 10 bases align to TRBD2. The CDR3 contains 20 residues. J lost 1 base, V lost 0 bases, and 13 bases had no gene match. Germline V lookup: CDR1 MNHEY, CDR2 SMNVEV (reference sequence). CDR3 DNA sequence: TGTGCCAGCAGTTTATCGGGCCTAGCGGGAGATCCTCTCCGCACAGATACGCAGTATTTT. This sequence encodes CASSLSGLAGDPLRTDTQYF.

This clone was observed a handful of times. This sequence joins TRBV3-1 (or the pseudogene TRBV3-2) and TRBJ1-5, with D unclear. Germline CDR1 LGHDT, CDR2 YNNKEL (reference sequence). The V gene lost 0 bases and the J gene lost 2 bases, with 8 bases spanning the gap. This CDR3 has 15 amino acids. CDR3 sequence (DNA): TGTGCCAGCAGCCAAGATTATACGGGCAATCAGCCCCAGCATTTT. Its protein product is CASSQDYTGNQPQHF.

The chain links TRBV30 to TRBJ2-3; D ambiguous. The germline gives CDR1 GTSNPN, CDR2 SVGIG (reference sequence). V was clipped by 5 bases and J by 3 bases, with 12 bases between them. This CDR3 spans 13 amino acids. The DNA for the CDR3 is TGTGCCTGGGGCCGCGGCCGAACAGATACGCAGTATTTT. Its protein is CAWGRGRTDTQYF.

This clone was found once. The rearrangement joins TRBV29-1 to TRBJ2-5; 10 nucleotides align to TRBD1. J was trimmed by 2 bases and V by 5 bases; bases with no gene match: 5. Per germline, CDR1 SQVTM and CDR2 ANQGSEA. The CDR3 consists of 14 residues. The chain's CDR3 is CSVRTGGDQETQYF. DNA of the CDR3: TGCAGCGTTCGGACAGGGGGAGATCAAGAGACCCAGTACTTC.

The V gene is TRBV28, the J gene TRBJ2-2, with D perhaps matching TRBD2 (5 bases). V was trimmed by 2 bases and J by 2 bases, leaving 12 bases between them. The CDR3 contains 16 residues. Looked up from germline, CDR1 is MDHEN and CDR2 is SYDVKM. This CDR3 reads CASSLRGVGNTGELFF. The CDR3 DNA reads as TGTGCCAGCAGTTTACGGGGAGTGGGAAACACCGGGGAGCTGTTTTTT. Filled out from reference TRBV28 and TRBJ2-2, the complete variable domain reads DVKVTQSSRYLVKRTGEKVFLECVQDMDHENMFWYRQDPGLGLRLIYFSYDVKMKEKGDIPEGYSVSREKKERFSLILESASTNQTSMYLCASSLRGVGNTGELFFGEGSRLTVL.